This entry lists 6 T cell receptor beta chains sequenced from one sample in a study of blood T cell repertoires in COVID-19. The data were produced by immunoSEQ multiplex PCR, yet TCRdb's version contains in-frame clones alone and is incomplete. This table has nearly 250,000 clones, more than 80% appearing once. The sample comprised PBMCs or T cells enriched from blood (not recorded which). These receptors originate from a man aged 50 or older who had been exposed to COVID-19.

The chain links TRBV7-6 to TRBJ1-3; the match to TRBD1 covers 8 bases. J was trimmed by 4 bases and V by 0 bases; bases with no gene match: 2. The CDR3 has 15 residues. Per germline, CDR1 SGHVS and CDR2 FNYEAQ. Here the CDR3 reads CASSLAGTGGNTIYF. CDR3 nucleotides: TGTGCCAGCAGCTTAGCGGGGACAGGAGGAAACACCATATATTTT.

Only a few counts were recorded for this clone. The chain has TRBV5-1 and TRBJ1-3; D remains unclear. The CDR3 contains 15 residues. Trimming removed 2 bases from V and 0 bases from J, with 9 bases in between. Germline V lookup: CDR1 SGHRS, CDR2 YFSETQ. This CDR3 reads CASSFNGISGNTIYF. The CDR3 DNA reads TGCGCCAGCAGCTTTAATGGCATCTCTGGAAACACCATATATTTT.

This chain connects TRBV5-1 to TRBJ2-3; D not certain. CDR3 length equals 14 residues. Trimming stripped 1 base from V and 4 bases from J, with 10 bases between. Germline V gene lookup returns CDR1 SGHRS and CDR2 YFSETQ. CDR3 sequence: CASSLSSKADTQYF. The CDR3 coding sequence is TGCGCCAGCAGCTTGAGTAGCAAGGCAGATACGCAGTATTTT.

The chain recombines TRBV6-6 with TRBJ2-7; 9 bases are a match to TRBD1. This CDR3 is 16 amino acids long. CDR1 and CDR2 from the germline V gene are MNHNY and SVGAGI (reference sequence). V shed 6 bases, J shed 5 bases, and the junction held 14 bases outside the gene matches. Written as DNA, the CDR3 is TGTGCCAGCAGCCGATCACAGGGGGCCTTGGGAAACGAGCAGTACTTC. This sequence encodes CASSRSQGALGNEQYF.

The chain is built from TRBV18 and TRBJ1-4, with D possibly TRBD1 on 5 matching bases. Per germline, CDR1 KGHSH and CDR2 LQKENI. CDR3 size: 14 residues. Trimming cost V 6 bases and J 8 bases, with 16 bases left between them. The CDR3 protein is CASSYGTSDEKLFF. For the CDR3, the DNA is TGTGCCAGCTCCTACGGGACTAGCGACGAAAAACTGTTTTTT.

The rearrangement links TRBV5-1 to TRBJ1-2; 7 nucleotides line up with TRBD1. The V and J ends lost 4 bases and 3 bases, in that order; junction bases with no gene match: 12. Germline V gives CDR1 SGHRS, CDR2 YFSETQ. This CDR3 is 16 amino acids long. CDR3 in DNA: TGCGCCAGCAGCACCGGGACAGCGTTATATTACTATGGCTACACCTTC. This encodes CASSTGTALYYYGYTF.